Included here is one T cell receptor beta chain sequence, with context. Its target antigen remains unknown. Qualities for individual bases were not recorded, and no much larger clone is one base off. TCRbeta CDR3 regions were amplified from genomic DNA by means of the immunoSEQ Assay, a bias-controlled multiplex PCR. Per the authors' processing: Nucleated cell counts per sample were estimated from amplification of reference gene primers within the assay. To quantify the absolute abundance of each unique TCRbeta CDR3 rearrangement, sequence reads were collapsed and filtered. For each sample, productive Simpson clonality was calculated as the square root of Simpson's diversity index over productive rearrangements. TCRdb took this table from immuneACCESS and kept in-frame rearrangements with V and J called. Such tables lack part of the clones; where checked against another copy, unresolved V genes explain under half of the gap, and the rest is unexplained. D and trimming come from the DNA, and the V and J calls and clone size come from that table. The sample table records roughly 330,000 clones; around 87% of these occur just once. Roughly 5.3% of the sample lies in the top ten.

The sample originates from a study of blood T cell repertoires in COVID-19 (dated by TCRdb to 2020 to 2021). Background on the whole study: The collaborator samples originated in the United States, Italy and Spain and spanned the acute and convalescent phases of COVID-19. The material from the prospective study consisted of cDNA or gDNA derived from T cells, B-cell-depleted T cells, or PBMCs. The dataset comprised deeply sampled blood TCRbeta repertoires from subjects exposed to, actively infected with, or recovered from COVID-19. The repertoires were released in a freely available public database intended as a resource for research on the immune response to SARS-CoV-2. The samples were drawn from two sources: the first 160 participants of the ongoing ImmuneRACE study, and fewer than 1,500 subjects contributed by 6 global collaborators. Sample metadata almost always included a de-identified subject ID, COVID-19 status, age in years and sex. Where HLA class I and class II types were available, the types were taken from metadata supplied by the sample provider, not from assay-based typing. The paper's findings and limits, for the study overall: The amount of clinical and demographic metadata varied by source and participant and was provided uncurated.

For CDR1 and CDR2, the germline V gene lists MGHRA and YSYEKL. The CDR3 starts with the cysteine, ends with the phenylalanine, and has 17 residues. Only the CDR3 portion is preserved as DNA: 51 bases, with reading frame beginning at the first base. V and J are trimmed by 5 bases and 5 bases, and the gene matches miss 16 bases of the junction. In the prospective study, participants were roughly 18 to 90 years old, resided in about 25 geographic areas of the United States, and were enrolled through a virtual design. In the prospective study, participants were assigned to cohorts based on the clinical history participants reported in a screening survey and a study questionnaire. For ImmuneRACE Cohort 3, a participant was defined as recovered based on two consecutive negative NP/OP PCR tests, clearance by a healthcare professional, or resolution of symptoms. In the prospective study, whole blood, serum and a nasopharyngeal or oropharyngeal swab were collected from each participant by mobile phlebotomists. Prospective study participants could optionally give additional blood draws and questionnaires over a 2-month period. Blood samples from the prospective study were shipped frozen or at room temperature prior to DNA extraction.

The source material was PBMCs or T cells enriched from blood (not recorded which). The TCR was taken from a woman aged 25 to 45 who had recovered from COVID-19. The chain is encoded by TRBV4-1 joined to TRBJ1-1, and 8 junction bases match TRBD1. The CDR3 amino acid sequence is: CASSYKVVGQGRTEAFF. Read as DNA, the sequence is TGCGCCAGCAGCTACAAGGTAGTTGGACAGGGAAGAACTGAAGCTTTCTTT.